The 17 T cell receptor beta chains presented below share a single source sample, sequenced in a study of shared clonotypes between healthy human individuals. Method: immunoSEQ multiplex PCR; TCRdb's copy keeps in-frame clones and lacks some. The table lists 500,000 to 650,000 clones, around three quarters of them singletons. The specimen was PBMCs. All receptors come from a woman between 40 and 55 years old in good health. Some clones in this sample may be carry-over from other donors' samples.

V and J are TRBV19 and TRBJ1-2; no firm D call. The CDR3 length is 12 residues. The germline CDR1 and CDR2 sequences are LNHDA and SQIVND (reference sequence). Trimming took 3 bases from V and 2 from J, leaving 4 bases between them. The CDR3 spells CASSIPNYGYTF. The CDR3 DNA reads as TGTGCCAGTAGTATCCCCAACTATGGCTACACCTTC.

This chain connects TRBV19 to TRBJ2-1; 7 nucleotides match TRBD2. The V segment lost 3 bases and the J segment 1 base; nucleotides outside the gene matches: 3. Germline CDR1 is LNHDA and CDR2 is SQIVND (reference sequence). The CDR3 has 15 residues. The chain's CDR3 is CASSIREGSYNEQFF. CDR3 coding DNA: TGTGCCAGTAGTATCAGGGAGGGATCCTACAATGAGCAGTTCTTC.

This clone was seen a single time. The rearrangement links TRBV28 to TRBJ2-5, with 8 bases lining up with TRBD1. The V segment lost 7 bases and the J segment 5 bases; nucleotides outside the gene matches: 12. The CDR3 loop spans 15 amino acids. Germline assignment: CDR1 MDHEN and CDR2 SYDVKM. CDR3 sequence reads: CASIEGRGRVETQYF. The CDR3 coding sequence is TGTGCCAGCATCGAGGGCAGGGGGCGCGTCGAGACCCAGTACTTC. The complete variable domain, with remaining parts taken from reference TRBV28 and TRBJ2-5, reads DVKVTQSSRYLVKRTGEKVFLECVQDMDHENMFWYRQDPGLGLRLIYFSYDVKMKEKGDIPEGYSVSREKKERFSLILESASTNQTSMYLCASIEGRGRVETQYFGPGTRLLVL.

The rearrangement uses TRBV19 and TRBJ2-2, with TRBD2 matching over 9 bases. CDR3 length equals 15 residues. From germline, CDR1 is LNHDA and CDR2 SQIVND (reference sequence). Germline trimming cut 9 bases from V and 3 bases from J; bases unmatched to any gene: 8. The DNA of the CDR3 is TGTGCCAGCACTGCGGGAGGGCCTCACACCGGGGAGCTGTTTTTT. Amino acid sequence: CASTAGGPHTGELFF.

This chain links TRBV6-5 with TRBJ2-7; D gene ambiguous. The length of the CDR3 is 16 residues. Per germline, CDR1 MNHEY and CDR2 SVGAGI. Trimming took off 0 bases at V and 2 bases at J, with 14 bases between the two ends. The CDR3 reads CASSYSPAETPYEQYF. The CDR3 coding sequence is TGTGCCAGCAGTTACTCTCCCGCGGAGACCCCCTACGAGCAGTACTTC.

This chain connects TRBV7-9 to TRBJ2-5, with D perhaps TRBD2 (7 bases). Trimming removed 3 bases from V and 6 bases from J, with 20 bases in between. This CDR3 has 16 amino acids. CDR1 and CDR2 from the germline V gene are SEHNR and FQNEAQ (reference sequence). In nucleotides, the CDR3 is TGTGCCAGCAGCTTGCAGGGGAGGGAGGATTGGAAGACCCAGTACTTC. Translated: CASSLQGREDWKTQYF.

The rearrangement joins TRBV19 to TRBJ2-1; 8 nucleotides line up with TRBD1. This CDR3 is built from 17 residues. Germline loops: CDR1 LNHDA, CDR2 SQIVND (reference sequence). J was trimmed by 1 base and V by 7 bases; bases with no gene match: 12. This chain's CDR3 is CASTLRGQGISYNEQFF. DNA of the CDR3: TGTGCCAGTACCTTACGTGGACAGGGTATATCCTACAATGAGCAGTTCTTC.

V and J are TRBV29-1 and TRBJ1-5; 7 bases are a match to TRBD1. The length of the CDR3 is 13 residues. Germline values: CDR1 SQVTM, CDR2 ANQGSEA. V shed 5 bases and J 5 bases; nucleotides not matched to a gene: 6. The CDR3 reads CSVQTGLDQPQHF. CDR3 nucleotides: TGCAGCGTTCAGACAGGGCTCGATCAGCCCCAGCATTTT.

V is TRBV27 and J is TRBJ1-2; a weak D match, TRBD1 (5 bases). The CDR3 consists of 15 residues. CDR1 is MNHEY, CDR2 SMNVEV, per germline (reference sequence). Trimming pared 5 bases from V and 4 bases from J, leaving 17 bases between. CDR3 sequence reads: CASSPTWGRGYGYTF. The CDR3 DNA reads as TGTGCCAGCAGTCCTACTTGGGGACGAGGCTATGGCTACACCTTC.

The rearrangement links TRBV5-1 to TRBJ2-7; maybe TRBD2 (5 bases). The CDR3 is made up of 17 amino acids. The germline V gene has CDR1 SGHRS and CDR2 YFSETQ. V was pared by 1 base and J by 1 base, with 18 bases between. DNA for the CDR3: TGCGCCAGCAGCTTGTCCGATATCCGGGGAATTTCCTACGAGCAGTACTTC. It encodes CASSLSDIRGISYEQYF.

This rearrangement joins TRBV19 to TRBJ1-2, with a weak D call TRBD1 (6 bases). The germline gives CDR1 LNHDA, CDR2 SQIVND (reference sequence). The CDR3 sequence is 13 residues long. The V end was cut by 8 bases, the J end by 7 bases, with 17 bases between. The CDR3 DNA reads TGTGCCAGTGGGAGACCCGTAGGGGGTGGCTACACCTTC. It codes for CASGRPVGGGYTF.

This clone was seen ten or more times. Its ends do not fully match the called genes, so a read error is possible. This chain connects TRBV10-3 to TRBJ1-1, with a tentative D call TRBD1 (6 bases). Germline CDR1 and CDR2: ENHRY and SYGVKD. The CDR3 consists of 14 residues. The chain's CDR3 is CAIREWGAYTEAFF. The CDR3 DNA reads as TGTGCCATCAGAGAGTGGGGGGCTTACACTGAAGCTTTCTTT.

Worth noting for this clone: A read error may explain this, as a much larger clone is one base away. V usage is TRBV25-1 and J usage is TRBJ2-7; 9 nucleotides align to TRBD2. CDR1 is MGHDK, CDR2 SYGVNS, per germline. This CDR3 contains 16 residues. This chain's CDR3 is CASSDKGSGSSYKQYF. The CDR3 region has the DNA TGTGCCAGCAGTGACAAGGGTAGCGGGAGTTCCTACAAGCAGTACTTC.

For this clone: A far larger clone is one nucleotide away, so this likely arose from a read error. The sample holds other DNA sequences that translate to the same CDR3. The V and J genes are TRBV5-6 and TRBJ2-1; no reliable D call. CDR3 length: 13 amino acids. Germline V gene data show CDR1 as SGHDT and CDR2 as YYEEEE. The DNA for the CDR3 is TGCGCCAGCAGACCCGGCACATACAATGAGCAGTTCTTC. It encodes CASRPGTYNEQFF. Full variable domain (remainder filled in from reference TRBV5-6 and TRBJ2-1): DAGVTQSPTHLIKTRGQQVTLRCSPKSGHDTVSWYQQALGQGPQFIFQYYEEEERQRGNFPDRFSGHQFPNYSSELNVNALLLGDSALYLCASRPGTYNEQFFGPGTRLTVL.

The rearrangement links TRBV5-1 to TRBJ2-1; 14 bases are shared with TRBD2. The germline gives CDR1 SGHRS, CDR2 YFSETQ. The CDR3 is 17 amino acids. Losses at the gene ends were 4 bases for V and 1 base for J; bases not matched to a gene: 4. CDR3 DNA sequence: TGCGCCAGCAGCCCTGGGACTAGCGGGAGTTCCTACAATGAGCAGTTCTTC. Translating gives CASSPGTSGSSYNEQFF.

The J gene is TRBJ2-7, the V gene TRBV28; D is perhaps TRBD1 or TRBD2 (5 bases each). Germline lookup yields CDR1 MDHEN and CDR2 SYDVKM. The CDR3 runs 18 residues. The V gene lost 6 bases and the J gene lost 0 bases, with 24 bases spanning the gap. CDR3 protein: CASRNPELRGTSSYEQYF. CDR3 DNA sequence: TGTGCCAGCAGAAATCCGGAACTCCGAGGGACGAGCTCCTACGAGCAGTACTTC. Combining the CDR3 with reference TRBV28 and TRBJ2-7 gives the whole variable domain DVKVTQSSRYLVKRTGEKVFLECVQDMDHENMFWYRQDPGLGLRLIYFSYDVKMKEKGDIPEGYSVSREKKERFSLILESASTNQTSMYLCASRNPELRGTSSYEQYFGPGTRLTVT.

This sequence joins TRBV6-1 and TRBJ2-1; 8 bases align to TRBD2. From germline, CDR1 is MNHNS and CDR2 SASEGT. The CDR3 has 17 residues. The ends lost 1 base at V and 3 bases at J; junction bases unmatched: 8. In DNA form, the CDR3 reads TGTGCCAGCAGTGAAGGAGGACTAGCTAGTATCTACAATGAGCAGTTCTTC. It specifies CASSEGGLASIYNEQFF.